The 32 T cell receptor beta chains reported below all come from one sample, sequenced in a study of T cell repertoires in cytomegalovirus infection. TCRdb re-derived calls from the reads in MiXCR, one entry per CDR3 protein. The sample holds some 220,000 distinct CDR3 sequences, approximately 6.7% seen once. Sequences were obtained from PBMCs. These receptors were taken from a human donor in good health (CMV status not recorded). Some clones in this sample may be carry-over from other donors' samples.

This clonotype occurred a few times. The V call is TRBV7-9, the J call TRBJ2-2, with D unresolved. V lost 5 bases and J lost 6, with 7 bases in between. CDR3 length equals 12 residues. The germline V gene has CDR1 SEHNR and CDR2 FQNEAQ (reference sequence). The CDR3 sequence is CASSQSAGELFF. The CDR3 nucleotides read TGTGCCAGCAGCCAGTCCGCCGGGGAGCTGTTTTTT. Complete variable domain (other parts from reference TRBV7-9 and TRBJ2-2): DTGVSQNPRHKITKRGQNVTFRCDPISEHNRLYWYRQTLGQGPEFLTYFQNEAQLEKSRLLSDRFSAERPKGSFSTLEIQRTEQGDSAMYLCASSQSAGELFFGEGSRLTVL.

The chain recombines TRBV24-1 with TRBJ2-5, with 7 bases fitting TRBD2. Germline assignment: CDR1 KGHDR and CDR2 SFDVKD. The CDR3 extends over 15 amino acids. Trimming took 5 bases from V and 4 from J; bases not matched to a gene: 9. The CDR3 coding sequence is TGTGCCACCAGTGCAACCAGCGGGGTCAGAGAGACCCAGTACTTC. Translating it yields CATSATSGVRETQYF.

This clonotype was detected many times. The rearrangement links TRBV20-1 to TRBJ1-5; 10 nucleotides agree with TRBD1. The germline CDR1 and CDR2 sequences are DFQATT and SNEGSKA (reference sequence). CDR3 length: 17 residues. V gave up 3 bases and J gave up 0 bases; unmatched junction bases: 8. CDR3 region: CSASDGTGVSSNQPQHF. The CDR3 DNA is TGCAGTGCTAGCGATGGGACAGGGGTCTCTAGCAATCAGCCCCAGCATTTT.

The sample holds many counts of this clonotype. V usage is TRBV20-1 and J usage is TRBJ2-1; 7 bases are shared with TRBD2. Germline V lookup: CDR1 DFQATT, CDR2 SNEGSKA (reference sequence). This CDR3 is 13 amino acids long. The V and J ends lost 6 bases and 9 bases, in that order; junction bases with no gene match: 11. The CDR3 loop is CSAQNRLAFEQFF. As DNA, the CDR3 is TGCAGTGCCCAAAATAGACTAGCATTTGAGCAGTTCTTC.

As for this clonotype: A much larger clonotype is one base distant, so this may be a read error. The genes are TRBV29-1 and TRBJ2-3; 7 bases agree with TRBD1. The CDR3 sequence is 17 residues long. The V gene's germline CDR1 is SQVTM and CDR2 ANQGSEA. With V trimmed by 3 bases and J by 0 bases, 12 bases remained unmatched. Written as DNA, the CDR3 is TGCAGCGTTGATACTTACTCCGGGGACAGCAGCACAGATACGCAGTATTTT. It codes for CSVDTYSGDSSTDTQYF.

This chain joins TRBV30 and TRBJ1-5; TRBD1 aligns across 9 bases. Trimming took 5 bases from V and 0 from J; bases not matched to a gene: 5. Germline CDR1 is GTSNPN and CDR2 is SVGIG (reference sequence). This CDR3 contains 15 residues. The CDR3 nucleotides read TGTGCCTGGGATCGGACAGGGGATAGCAATCAGCCCCAGCATTTT. The encoded protein is CAWDRTGDSNQPQHF.

This clonotype was seen many times. The chain is built from TRBV6-2 or TRBV6-3 and TRBJ2-7, with a possible D match to TRBD1 (6 bases). The CDR3 runs 15 residues. Per germline, CDR1 MNHEY and CDR2 SVGEGT. Deletions cut 9 bases from V and 1 base from J, with 19 bases between. In DNA, the CDR3 is TGTGCCAGTTTAAACCGAAGGACAGTATCCTACGAGCAGTACTTC. This codes for CASLNRRTVSYEQYF.

This clonotype came up many times. The chain employs TRBV4-2 and TRBJ2-1; weak D call: TRBD2 (7 bases). Trimming removed 1 base at V and 8 bases at J, with 18 bases between. The germline gives CDR1 LGHNA, CDR2 YNFKEQ. This CDR3 spans 16 amino acids. The CDR3 DNA reads TGTGCCAGCAGCCAAGTGTCCGGGGGGCCTATGGATGAGCAGTTCTTC. It specifies CASSQVSGGPMDEQFF.

V is TRBV12-3 or TRBV12-4 and J is TRBJ2-5; TRBD1 matches 11 bases. V shed 1 base, J shed 5 bases, and the junction held 6 bases outside the gene matches. CDR3 length: 16 residues. The CDR3 is CASSLVRTGGVETQYF. The CDR3, as DNA: TGTGCCAGCAGTTTAGTTCGGACAGGGGGCGTGGAGACCCAGTACTTC.

This clonotype occurred many times. V gene TRBV5-1 combines with J gene TRBJ1-1; D is possibly TRBD1 (6 bases). The length of the CDR3 is 17 residues. Germline V gene lookup returns CDR1 SGHRS and CDR2 YFSETQ. Trimming took 4 bases from V and 5 from J, leaving 24 bases between them. The CDR3 loop reads CASSIGPASGAHTEAFF. The CDR3, as DNA: TGCGCCAGCAGCATAGGACCCGCCTCGGGGGCACATACTGAAGCTTTCTTT.

This clonotype was counted many times. The rearrangement joins TRBV20-1 to TRBJ2-1, with 10 bases aligning to TRBD2. Germline values: CDR1 DFQATT, CDR2 SNEGSKA (reference sequence). The trim removed 0 bases at V and 9 bases at J, leaving 11 bases unmatched. The CDR3 is made up of 16 amino acids. In DNA form, the CDR3 reads TGCAGTGCTAGAGATTCCCTTCTAGCGGGGGTGGCTGAGCAGTTCTTC. This sequence encodes CSARDSLLAGVAEQFF.

In this sample, this clonotype turned up many times. The rearrangement links TRBV7-2 to TRBJ2-4; maybe TRBD1 (5 bases). CDR1 is SGHTA, CDR2 FQGNSA, per germline. V lost 1 base, J lost 0 bases, and 19 bases lay in between. The CDR3 has 19 residues. The CDR3 spells CASSLGPLRTSLAKNIQYF. The CDR3 region has the DNA TGTGCCAGCAGCTTAGGCCCCCTTAGGACAAGTCTAGCCAAAAACATTCAGTACTTC.

This clonotype has at least ten counts. The chain employs TRBV19 and TRBJ1-5; D perhaps matches TRBD1 (5 bases). Trimming left V 6 bases short and J 5 bases short, with 26 bases between. Germline V gene data show CDR1 as LNHDA and CDR2 as SQIVND (reference sequence). The CDR3 runs 18 residues. This chain's CDR3 is CASSTPWDGNSDDQPQHF. In nucleotides, the CDR3 is TGTGCCAGTAGCACCCCTTGGGACGGGAATAGCGACGATCAGCCCCAGCATTTT.

Remarks on this clonotype: One end of the junction fails to match germline, which may point to a read error. The DNA of the CDR3 is TGTGCCAGCAGCTACTCGGGGGGAGAGACCGAGTACTTC. Its protein product is CASSYSGGETEYF. The chain links TRBV12-3 or TRBV12-4 to TRBJ2-5; TRBD2 aligns across 7 bases. The CDR3 has 13 residues.

The CDR3 DNA reads as TGTGCCAGCATCTCCGGGACAGGGGAAGAGACCCAGTACTTC. This codes for CASISGTGEETQYF. The chain employs TRBV28 and TRBJ2-5; 10 nucleotides align to TRBD1. Trimming removed 7 bases from V and 3 bases from J; junction bases left unmatched: 5. There are 14 residues in the CDR3. The germline V gene has CDR1 MDHEN and CDR2 SYDVKM.

In its sample, this clonotype was seen many times. The V and J genes are TRBV6-4 and TRBJ2-3, with TRBD1 matching over 8 bases. The CDR3 consists of 15 residues. The germline gives CDR1 MRHNA, CDR2 SNTAGT. J was trimmed by 7 bases and V by 5 bases; bases with no gene match: 11. CDR3 in amino acids: CASSQGAGPTYTQYF. CDR3 in DNA: TGTGCCAGCAGTCAGGGGGCAGGGCCCACTTATACGCAGTATTTT.

The chain joins TRBV30 to TRBJ2-1; D is undetermined. The germline V gene encodes CDR1 GTSNPN and CDR2 SVGIG (reference sequence). Trimming removed 0 bases from V and 6 bases from J, with 12 bases in between. This CDR3 spans 14 amino acids. As DNA, the CDR3 is TGTGCCTGGAGTGTAAAAACGACCCTCAATGAGCAGTTCTTC. It translates to CAWSVKTTLNEQFF.

There are many counts of this clonotype. This sequence joins TRBV24-1 and TRBJ2-3; tentatively, D is TRBD1 or TRBD2 (6 bases each). The CDR3 is 16 residues long. CDR1 KGHDR and CDR2 SFDVKD come from the germline V gene. Deletions cut 3 bases from V and 0 bases from J, with 12 bases between. The CDR3 spells CATSDPGASSTDTQYF. The CDR3 coding sequence is TGTGCCACCAGTGATCCGGGGGCATCTAGCACAGATACGCAGTATTTT.

The chain has TRBV2 and TRBJ2-5, with no clear D. The V end lost 2 bases, the J end lost 5 bases, and 6 bases lay between the germline ends. Germline V gene data show CDR1 as SNHLY and CDR2 as FYNNEI. This CDR3 spans 12 amino acids. In nucleotides, the CDR3 is TGTGCCAGCAGTGAATCCGGGGAGACCCAGTACTTC. Amino acid sequence: CASSESGETQYF.

This clonotype was observed at least ten times. The chain couples TRBV29-1 to TRBJ2-2; tentative D call: TRBD1 (6 bases). Trimming cost V 4 bases and J 0 bases, with 12 bases left between them. Germline V gives CDR1 SQVTM, CDR2 ANQGSEA. The CDR3 runs 15 residues. DNA for the CDR3: TGCAGCGTTGGTGTAGGGGGTGCGAACACCGGGGAGCTGTTTTTT. Translated, it gives CSVGVGGANTGELFF.

This clonotype has a handful of counts. The J gene is TRBJ2-5, the V gene TRBV29-1; D possibly uses TRBD1 or TRBD2 (6 bases each). Germline CDR1 reads SQVTM; CDR2 reads ANQGSEA. The V end was cut by 5 bases, the J end by 5 bases, with 15 bases between. CDR3 length: 13 residues. For the CDR3, the DNA is TGCAGCGTTCGACGGCCCGGGGGCGAGACCCAGTACTTC. Its translation is CSVRRPGGETQYF.

This clonotype was detected ten times or more. The chain carries TRBV6-1 and TRBJ2-7, with TRBD1 matching 7 bases. The CDR3 spans 15 residues. The germline gives CDR1 MNHNS, CDR2 SASEGT. The J segment lost 5 bases and the V segment lost 5 bases, leaving 12 bases of the junction unmatched. The CDR3 protein is CASSPIDREYHEQYF. DNA for the CDR3: TGTGCCAGCAGTCCTATCGACAGGGAGTACCACGAGCAGTACTTC.

This clonotype was observed many times. This chain uses TRBV28 with TRBJ2-1; tentative D call: TRBD1 (7 bases). The CDR3 length is 15 residues. CDR1 is MDHEN, CDR2 SYDVKM, per germline. V was trimmed by 3 bases and J by 7 bases, leaving 16 bases between them. DNA for the CDR3: TGTGCCAGCAGTTTCGGGAGACAGGGATCGAATGAGCAGTTCTTC. Translation: CASSFGRQGSNEQFF.

This clonotype showed up many times. This chain connects TRBV7-3 to TRBJ1-1; D gene unclear. V was trimmed by 2 bases and J by 7 bases, leaving 11 bases between them. Germline V gene lookup returns CDR1 SGHTA and CDR2 FQGTGA. The CDR3 has 13 residues. The CDR3 reads CASSLVGEGEAFF. CDR3 DNA sequence: TGTGCCAGCAGCTTAGTCGGCGAGGGTGAAGCTTTCTTT.

This clonotype has a count of ten or more. The CDR3 DNA is TGTGCCAGTAGTCGTGGTAACCCGGGGAACACTGAAGCTTTCTTT. Translated, it gives CASSRGNPGNTEAFF. The V call is TRBV19, the J call TRBJ1-1; D not resolved. The V gene lost 5 bases and the J gene lost 1 base, with 14 bases spanning the gap. Per germline, CDR1 LNHDA and CDR2 SQIVND (reference sequence). The CDR3 runs to 15 residues.

This clonotype has a count of ten or more. This chain connects TRBV29-1 to TRBJ2-3; tentatively, D is TRBD2 (5 bases). This CDR3 region has 12 residues. V was trimmed by 8 bases and J by 6 bases, leaving 15 bases between them. Per the germline V gene, CDR1 is SQVTM and CDR2 is ANQGSEA. The CDR3 nucleotides read TGCAGCCAAAGTGAGGGTGCGGATACGCAGTATTTT. Its translation: CSQSEGADTQYF.

J is TRBJ1-5 and V is TRBV24-1; 7 bases agree with TRBD1. Germline loops: CDR1 KGHDR, CDR2 SFDVKD. The J segment lost 5 bases and the V segment lost 8 bases, leaving 11 bases of the junction unmatched. CDR3 length equals 15 residues. The CDR3 DNA follows: TGTGCCACCAAGGGGGGACAGAGCTATGATCAGCCCCAGCATTTT. Its translation: CATKGGQSYDQPQHF.

This clonotype was detected ten times or more. The gene calls are TRBV7-2 and TRBJ2-1, with TRBD2 matching 8 bases. Germline V lookup: CDR1 SGHTA, CDR2 FQGNSA. There are 16 residues in the CDR3. V lost 6 bases to trimming and J lost 4 bases; unmatched junction nucleotides: 11. The chain's CDR3 is CASSSGGGGIYNEQFF. CDR3 in DNA: TGTGCCAGCAGTTCAGGTGGCGGGGGGATATACAATGAGCAGTTCTTC.

This clonotype showed up many times. Written as DNA, the CDR3 is TGTGCCAGCAGTGTGTCCAATCTGAACACTGAAGCTTTCTTT. Protein: CASSVSNLNTEAFF. J is TRBJ1-1 and V is TRBV2; no definite D call. CDR3 length equals 14 residues. Germline CDR1 reads SNHLY; CDR2 reads FYNNEI. Trimming shortened V by 4 bases and J by 0 bases, and 9 bases separated the two germline ends.

This clonotype was counted ten times or more. The chain carries TRBV7-2 and TRBJ1-4; no clear D. Trimming removed 2 bases from V and 7 bases from J, with 8 bases in between. In germline, CDR1 is SGHTA, CDR2 FQGNSA. The CDR3 contains 13 residues. For the CDR3, the DNA is TGTGCCAGCAGCTTACCCAGCGGTGAAAAACTGTTTTTT. The encoded protein is CASSLPSGEKLFF.

This clonotype was observed at least ten times. J is TRBJ2-3 and V is TRBV7-2; the D is unclear. This CDR3 is built from 14 residues. The germline V and J ends were trimmed by 2 bases and 0 bases, with 6 bases remaining between them. The germline CDR1 and CDR2 sequences are SGHTA and FQGNSA. CDR3 coding DNA: TGTGCCAGCAGCTTAACCGTTAGCACAGATACGCAGTATTTT. This gives the protein CASSLTVSTDTQYF.

The sample holds many counts of this clonotype. The chain is built from TRBV6-2 or TRBV6-3 and TRBJ2-2, with D possibly being TRBD1 (6 bases). The germline V gene has CDR1 MNHEY and CDR2 SVGEGT. The V and J ends lost 3 bases and 4 bases respectively, with 12 bases between them. This CDR3 is 15 amino acids long. The CDR3 sequence: CASSYLDRTTGELFF. The DNA of the CDR3 is TGTGCCAGCAGTTATTTGGACAGAACCACCGGGGAGCTGTTTTTT.